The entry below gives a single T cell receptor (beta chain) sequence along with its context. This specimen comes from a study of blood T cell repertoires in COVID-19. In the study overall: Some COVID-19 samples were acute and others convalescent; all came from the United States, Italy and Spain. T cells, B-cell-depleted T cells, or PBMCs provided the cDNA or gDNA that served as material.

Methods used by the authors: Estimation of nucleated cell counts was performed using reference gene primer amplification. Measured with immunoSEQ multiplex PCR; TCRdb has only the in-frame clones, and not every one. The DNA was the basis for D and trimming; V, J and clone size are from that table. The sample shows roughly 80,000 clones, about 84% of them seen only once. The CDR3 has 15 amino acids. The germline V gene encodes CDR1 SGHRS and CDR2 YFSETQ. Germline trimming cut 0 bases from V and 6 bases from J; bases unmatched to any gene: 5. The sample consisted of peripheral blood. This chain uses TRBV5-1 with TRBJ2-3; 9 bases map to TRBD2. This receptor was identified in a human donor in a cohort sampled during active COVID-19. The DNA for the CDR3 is TGCGCCAGCAGCTTGGTTAATAGCGGGGGTGATACGCAGTATTTT. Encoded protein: CASSLVNSGGDTQYF.